The 12 T cell receptor beta chains in this list originate from one sample, sequenced in a study of T-cell memory formation after mild COVID-19. TCRdb itself ran the 5' RACE reads through MiXCR, one entry per CDR3 protein. The sample has some 150,000 distinct CDR3 sequences; approximately 6% are singletons. Specimen: PBMCs or a T cell subset sorted from them (not recorded which). All receptors derive from an adult woman who had mild COVID-19 (a few samples of this study predate the infection). Cell type and time point are not known.

This clonotype was recorded a few times. The J gene is TRBJ2-7, the V gene TRBV25-1; D assignment may be TRBD1 or TRBD2 (5 bases each). The CDR3 length is 15 residues. Trimming stripped 3 bases from V and 2 bases from J, with 14 bases between. Germline CDR1 is MGHDK and CDR2 is SYGVNS. CDR3 DNA sequence: TGTGCCAGCAGTGATTCAGGGACCCCTACCTACGAGCAGTACTTC. Its protein product is CASSDSGTPTYEQYF.

This clonotype was detected a few times. CDR3 bases: TGCAGTACTATTGATGGGTCTGAAGGGGTTAGGGGAAATCAGCCCCAGCATTTT. Residues: CSTIDGSEGVRGNQPQHF. The chain is built from TRBV20-1 and TRBJ1-5; D possibly corresponds to TRBD1 (5 bases). This CDR3 has 18 amino acids. V was shortened by 8 bases and J by 4 bases, with 30 bases between the two germline ends. Germline loops: CDR1 DFQATT, CDR2 SNEGSKA (reference sequence).

This clonotype turned up a few times. V gene TRBV5-1 combines with J gene TRBJ2-1; D remains unclear. The V end lost 0 bases, the J end lost 6 bases, and 10 bases lay between the germline ends. CDR3 length: 14 residues. Germline V gene lookup returns CDR1 SGHRS and CDR2 YFSETQ. The CDR3 loop reads CASSLAWVANEQFF. The CDR3 region has the DNA TGCGCCAGCAGCTTGGCCTGGGTGGCCAATGAGCAGTTCTTC.

This chain uses TRBV20-1 with TRBJ2-2; D remains unclear. Between the trimmed V and J ends, which lost 4 bases and 6 bases, there was a span of 9 bases. The CDR3 covers 12 residues. Germline-derived CDR1 and CDR2 are DFQATT and SNEGSKA (reference sequence). CDR3 amino acids: CSAKRPAGELFF. The CDR3 DNA reads as TGCAGTGCTAAAAGACCCGCCGGGGAGCTGTTTTTT.

A few counts support this clonotype. The chain carries TRBV4-2 and TRBJ2-3, with TRBD2 matching over 7 bases. J was trimmed by 5 bases and V by 1 base; bases with no gene match: 6. Looked up from germline, CDR1 is LGHNA and CDR2 is YNFKEQ. There are 15 residues in the CDR3. CDR3 nucleotides: TGTGCCAGCAGCCAAGGGGCGGGAGTAAGAGATACGCAGTATTTT. Its translation is CASSQGAGVRDTQYF.

For this clonotype: A much more abundant neighbour one base away suggests this may be a read error. The chain has TRBV5-6 and TRBJ2-1; 7 bases agree with TRBD2. The CDR3 extends over 20 amino acids. Germline V gives CDR1 SGHDT, CDR2 YYEEEE. The junction had 16 bases not matched to a gene; V was cut back by 1 base and J by 0 bases. This CDR3 is CASSLTVTIGGFSSYNEQFF. CDR3 in DNA: TGTGCCAGCAGCTTGACAGTGACCATCGGGGGGTTTAGCTCCTACAATGAGCAGTTCTTC.

This clonotype occurred a few times. This sequence joins TRBV2 and TRBJ2-1; 7 nucleotides match TRBD1. Germline CDR1 and CDR2: SNHLY and FYNNEI. The trim removed 8 bases at V and 8 bases at J, leaving 15 bases unmatched. This CDR3 has 15 amino acids. CDR3 DNA: TGTGCCAGCGTTGCCCGGACAGGATCCTGGGATGAGCAGTTCTTC. It is translated as CASVARTGSWDEQFF.

This clonotype was found many times. The chain combines TRBV7-9 with TRBJ1-1; 8 bases line up with TRBD1. V dropped 5 bases and J dropped 0; count of bases not matched to a gene: 5. Germline V lookup: CDR1 SEHNR, CDR2 FQNEAQ (reference sequence). The CDR3 length is 15 residues. CDR3 residues: CASSPDRAMNTEAFF. The CDR3 DNA follows: TGTGCCAGCAGCCCGGACAGGGCCATGAACACTGAAGCTTTCTTT.

The chain uses TRBV3-1 and TRBJ1-2, with 7 bases lining up with TRBD1. The CDR3 has 17 amino acids. From germline, CDR1 is LGHDT and CDR2 YNNKEL (reference sequence). The J segment lost 3 bases and the V segment lost 4 bases, leaving 14 bases of the junction unmatched. The CDR3 DNA is TGTGCCAGCAGCCCTTACGGTAGGGGGCAAGAGGACTATGGCTACACCTTC. This encodes CASSPYGRGQEDYGYTF.

This clonotype was found many times. The chain combines TRBV9 with TRBJ2-7; D perhaps matches TRBD1 (6 bases). The length of the CDR3 is 13 residues. Germline CDR1 and CDR2: SGDLS and YYNGEE. Trimming removed 3 bases at V and 6 bases at J, with 13 bases between. CDR3 nucleotides: TGTGCCAGCAGCGCCGGAGCAGGGGTCGAGCAGTACTTC. Translation: CASSAGAGVEQYF.

This clonotype was counted only a few times. This chain connects TRBV3-1 to TRBJ1-2; D not resolved. Trimming pared 7 bases from V and 5 bases from J, leaving 14 bases between. The CDR3 has 13 residues. CDR1 is LGHDT and CDR2 is YNNKEL in the germline V gene (reference sequence). DNA for the CDR3: TGTGCCAGCACCAACAGCGTCGGGTATGGCTACACCTTC. Amino acids: CASTNSVGYGYTF.

This clonotype was seen a handful of times. This chain joins TRBV5-1 and TRBJ1-6, with 10 bases identical to TRBD1. The V gene's germline CDR1 is SGHRS and CDR2 YFSETQ. V trimming: 2 bases; J trimming: 3 bases; junction bases outside the gene matches: 8. The CDR3 sequence is 18 residues long. This chain's CDR3 is CASSLNPGQGNYNSPLHF. DNA for the CDR3: TGCGCCAGCAGCTTAAACCCGGGACAGGGGAACTATAATTCACCCCTCCACTTT.